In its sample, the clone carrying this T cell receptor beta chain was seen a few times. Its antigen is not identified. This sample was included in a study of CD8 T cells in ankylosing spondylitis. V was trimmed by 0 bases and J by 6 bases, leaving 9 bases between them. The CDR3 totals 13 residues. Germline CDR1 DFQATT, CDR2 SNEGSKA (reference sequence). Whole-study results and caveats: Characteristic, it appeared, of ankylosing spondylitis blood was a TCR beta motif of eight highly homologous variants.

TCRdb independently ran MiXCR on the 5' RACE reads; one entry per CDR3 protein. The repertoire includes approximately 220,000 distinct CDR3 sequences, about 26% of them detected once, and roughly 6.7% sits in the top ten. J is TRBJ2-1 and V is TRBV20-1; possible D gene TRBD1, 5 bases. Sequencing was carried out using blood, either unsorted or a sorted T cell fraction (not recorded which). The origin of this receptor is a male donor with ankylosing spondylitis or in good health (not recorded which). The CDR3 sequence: CSARDRVGNEQFF. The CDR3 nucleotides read TGCAGTGCTAGAGACAGGGTTGGCAATGAGCAGTTCTTC.